The clone carrying this T cell receptor (beta chain) was recorded once. This sample is drawn from a study of blood T cell repertoires in COVID-19. The V gene lost 3 bases and the J gene lost 15 bases, with 14 bases spanning the gap. This CDR3 contains 12 residues. Germline V gene lookup returns CDR1 SNHLY and CDR2 FYNNEI. Here immunoSEQ multiplex PCR was the method, and the copy in TCRdb shows in-frame clones only, minus some. The sample lists some 62,000 clones, less than 85% occurring once. Sequencing was done on a sample of peripheral blood. This receptor was obtained from a man aged 55 to 70 with acute or convalescent COVID-19. The rearrangement links TRBV2 to TRBJ1-4; D not certain. This CDR3 is CASSDSPARVFF. CDR3 in DNA: TGTGCCAGCAGTGATAGCCCCGCGAGGGTGTTTTTT.